A selection of T cell receptor beta chains follows, all from one sample in a study of T cell responses to AZD1222 COVID-19 vaccine. Using immunoSEQ multiplex PCR, the repertoire was profiled, and TCRdb retains in-frame clones only, with some absent. The table shows some 130,000 clones, with approximately 85% occurring only once. The sample was peripheral blood, taken on day 0 of AZD1222 vaccination. The receptors shown here come from an adult in good health. CDR3s include the opening cysteine and the closing phenylalanine or tryptophan.

j_call v_call cdr3_aa
TRBJ2-3 TRBV5-1 CASRPPASSTDTQYF
TRBJ2-7 TRBV18 CASSPRGVPTDSYEQYF
TRBJ1-1 TRBV2 CASREGQTEAFF
TRBJ1-2 TRBV2 CASSEADRHYGYTF
TRBJ2-3 TRBV5-1 CASRKTSGGYTDTQYF
TRBJ1-1 TRBV5-1 CASSNGRMNTEAFF
TRBJ2-7 TRBV6-2/TRBV6-3 CASSYPPETAYEQYF
TRBJ1-5 TRBV11-3 CASSLRQGSQPQHF
TRBJ2-2 TRBV7-3 CASTRDPSGELFF
TRBJ2-1 TRBV6-1 CASSGTGQGALVKDNEQFF
TRBJ2-1 TRBV24-1 CATSDLRGQGSDEQFF
TRBJ2-6 TRBV19 CASSIGSGEDTGANVLTF
TRBJ2-7 TRBV6-5 CASGRKNYEQYF
TRBJ2-1 TRBV7-2 CASSLRGARSYNEQFF
TRBJ1-2 TRBV30 CAWGPGQPYGYTF
TRBJ1-5 TRBV19 CASSMVGSRNQPQHF
TRBJ1-1 TRBV10-3 CAIRGDRANTEAFF
TRBJ1-2 TRBV5-1 CASEIGNRVGGYTF
TRBJ2-7 TRBV4-1 CASSRVTSGGASYEQYF